Below are 10 T cell receptor beta chains sequenced from a single sample in a study of early T cells in non-severe SARS-CoV-2 infection. TCRdb recomputed calls from the 5' RACE reads with MiXCR, one row per CDR3 protein. The data hold approximately 64,000 distinct CDR3 sequences, with 18% observed a single time. The source material was whole blood, sampled at baseline. Receptors were obtained from an adult who was a healthcare worker with PCR-confirmed SARS-CoV-2 infection or an uninfected control (not recorded which).

This clonotype was picked up a small number of times. The V gene is TRBV20-1, the J gene TRBJ1-1; a possible D gene is TRBD1 (5 bases). Germline CDR1 DFQATT, CDR2 SNEGSKA (reference sequence). This CDR3 has 14 amino acids. Trimming shortened V by 3 bases and J by 7 bases, and 18 bases separated the two germline ends. Here the CDR3 reads CSASLRAGLDEAFF. The CDR3 region has the DNA TGCAGTGCTAGCCTCAGGGCGGGTTTGGATGAAGCTTTCTTT.

The rearrangement links TRBV4-2 to TRBJ2-7; D is unresolved. Germline loops: CDR1 LGHNA, CDR2 YNFKEQ. V was trimmed by 0 bases and J by 0 bases, leaving 15 bases between them. This CDR3 contains 17 residues. CDR3 sequence reads: CASSQESPLKGSYEQYF. CDR3 in DNA: TGTGCCAGCAGCCAAGAGTCCCCTCTCAAGGGCTCCTACGAGCAGTACTTC.

At least ten counts were recorded for this clonotype. The chain combines TRBV12-3 or TRBV12-4 with TRBJ1-5, with a tentative D call TRBD1 (5 bases). The V gene lost 4 bases and the J gene lost 2 bases, with 12 bases spanning the gap. This CDR3 has 15 residues. In DNA, the CDR3 is TGTGCCAGCAGTTCAGGGATTGGAGGCAATCAGCCCCAGCATTTT. Protein product: CASSSGIGGNQPQHF.

There are many counts of this clonotype. This sequence joins TRBV2 and TRBJ2-3; D is undetermined. This CDR3 is 11 amino acids long. V lost 5 bases, J lost 9 bases, and 9 bases lay in between. The germline CDR1 and CDR2 sequences are SNHLY and FYNNEI. CDR3 sequence (DNA): TGTGCCAGCAGTCAAGTAGACACGCAGTATTTT. This sequence encodes CASSQVDTQYF.

This clonotype was seen a few times. The rearrangement uses TRBV4-3 and TRBJ1-3; TRBD1 agrees at 8 bases. The germline V gene has CDR1 LGHNA and CDR2 YSLEER. J lost 8 bases, V lost 0 bases, and 15 bases had no gene match. This CDR3 is built from 18 residues. The CDR3 here is CASSQDPVGAGGSYTIYF. The CDR3 DNA sequence: TGCGCCAGCAGCCAAGATCCTGTAGGAGCAGGGGGCTCGTACACCATATATTTT.

This clonotype occurred many times. The V gene is TRBV4-1, the J gene TRBJ2-7; the match to TRBD2 covers 8 bases. From germline, CDR1 is MGHRA and CDR2 YSYEKL. This CDR3 has 16 residues. V shed 4 bases and J 7 bases; nucleotides not matched to a gene: 15. In nucleotides, the CDR3 is TGCGCCAGCAGCCCGGCCACCGGTAGCGGGGACGAGGAGCAGTACTTC. It yields the protein CASSPATGSGDEEQYF.

This clonotype was observed a handful of times. The V call is TRBV7-9, the J call TRBJ1-1; no definite D call. Trimming left V 0 bases short and J 4 bases short, with 12 bases between. The CDR3 runs 15 residues. Germline CDR1 SEHNR, CDR2 FQNEAQ (reference sequence). The CDR3 nucleotides are TGTGCCAGCAGCTTAGCAGCCGGGTCCCCCACTGAAGCTTTCTTT. Translated, it gives CASSLAAGSPTEAFF.

The chain uses TRBV20-1 and TRBJ2-5; D gene unclear. The germline CDR1 and CDR2 sequences are DFQATT and SNEGSKA (reference sequence). V lost 2 bases to trimming and J lost 6 bases, with 4 bases between them. The CDR3 contains 10 residues. The CDR3 protein is CSARIKTQYF. The CDR3 region has the DNA TGCAGTGCTAGAATTAAGACCCAGTACTTC.

In this sample, this clonotype turned up many times. The chain uses TRBV6-5 and TRBJ2-7; 9 bases line up with TRBD1. Germline values: CDR1 MNHEY, CDR2 SVGAGI. V trimming: 6 bases; J trimming: 3 bases; junction bases outside the gene matches: 6. The CDR3 covers 14 residues. The CDR3 loop reads CASSRQGGHYEQYF. The CDR3 nucleotides read TGTGCCAGCAGCCGACAGGGGGGCCACTACGAGCAGTACTTC.

This clonotype was counted only a few times. The J gene is TRBJ2-1, the V gene TRBV27; TRBD2 matches at 10 bases. Germline V gene sequence: CDR1 MNHEY, CDR2 SMNVEV (reference sequence). Germline trimming cut 1 base from V and 8 bases from J; bases unmatched to any gene: 5. CDR3 length equals 15 residues. The CDR3 loop is CASSLWASGSDEQFF. CDR3 in DNA: TGTGCCAGCAGTTTATGGGCTAGCGGGAGTGATGAGCAGTTCTTC.